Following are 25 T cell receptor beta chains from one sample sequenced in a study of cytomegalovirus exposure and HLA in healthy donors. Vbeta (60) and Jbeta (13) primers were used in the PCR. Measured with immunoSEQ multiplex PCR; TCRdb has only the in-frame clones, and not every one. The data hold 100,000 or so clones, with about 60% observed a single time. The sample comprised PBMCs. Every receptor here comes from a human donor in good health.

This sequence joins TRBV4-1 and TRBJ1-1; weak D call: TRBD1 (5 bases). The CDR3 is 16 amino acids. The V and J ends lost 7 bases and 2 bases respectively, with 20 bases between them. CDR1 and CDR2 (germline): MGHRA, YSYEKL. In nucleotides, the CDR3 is TGCGCCAGCACCTCGGGCAGGGAAAGGGTAAACACTGAAGCTTTCTTT. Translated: CASTSGRERVNTEAFF.

CDR3 protein: CASRKNRGSYNEQFF. The CDR3 nucleotides are TGTGCCAGCAGAAAAAACAGGGGTAGCTACAATGAGCAGTTCTTC. The gene calls are TRBV27 and TRBJ2-1, with 7 positions matching TRBD1. V was clipped by 6 bases and J by 3 bases; unmatched bases: 8. The CDR3 consists of 15 residues. Germline V gene data show CDR1 as MNHEY and CDR2 as SMNVEV (reference sequence).

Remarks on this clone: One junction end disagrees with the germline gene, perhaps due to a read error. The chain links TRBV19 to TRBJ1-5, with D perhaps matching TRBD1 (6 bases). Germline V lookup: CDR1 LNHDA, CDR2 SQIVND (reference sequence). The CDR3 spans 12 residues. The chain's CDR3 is CASSRTVFDLDF. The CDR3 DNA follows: TGTGCCAGTAGCAGGACAGTTTTCGATTTGGATTTT.

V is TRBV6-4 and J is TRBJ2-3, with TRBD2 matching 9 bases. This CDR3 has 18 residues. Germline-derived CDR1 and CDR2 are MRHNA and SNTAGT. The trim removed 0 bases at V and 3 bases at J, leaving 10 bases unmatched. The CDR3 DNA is TGTGCCAGCAGTGACTCAATATGTAGCGGGAGAAGAACAGATACGCAGTATTTT. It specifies CASSDSICSGRRTDTQYF.

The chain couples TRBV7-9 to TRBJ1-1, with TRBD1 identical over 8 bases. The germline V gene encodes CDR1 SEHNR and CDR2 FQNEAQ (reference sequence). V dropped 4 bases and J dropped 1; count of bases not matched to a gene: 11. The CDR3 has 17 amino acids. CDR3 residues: CASSSPTGEGWNTEAFF. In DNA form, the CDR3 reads TGTGCCAGCAGCTCGCCGACAGGGGAAGGTTGGAACACTGAAGCTTTCTTT.

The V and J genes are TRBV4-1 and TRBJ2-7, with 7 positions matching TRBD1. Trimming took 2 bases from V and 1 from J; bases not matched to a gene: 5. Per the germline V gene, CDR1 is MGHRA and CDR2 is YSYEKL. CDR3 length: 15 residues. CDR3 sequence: CASSQPGQMSYEQYF. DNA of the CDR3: TGCGCCAGCAGCCAACCGGGACAGATGTCCTACGAGCAGTACTTC.

CDR3 nucleotide sequence: TGTGCCAGCAGCTACGATAGGCTTGCGGGGCCAGATACGCAGTATTTT. This translates into CASSYDRLAGPDTQYF. The chain couples TRBV7-9 to TRBJ2-3, with a tentative D call TRBD2 (6 bases). Trimming shortened V by 4 bases and J by 4 bases, and 18 bases separated the two germline ends. Germline loops: CDR1 SEHNR, CDR2 FQNEAQ (reference sequence). This CDR3 contains 16 residues. The whole variable domain, remainder taken from reference TRBV7-9 and TRBJ2-3, is DTGVSQNPRHKITKRGQNVTFRCDPISEHNRLYWYRQTLGQGPEFLTYFQNEAQLEKSRLLSDRFSAERPKGSFSTLEIQRTEQGDSAMYLCASSYDRLAGPDTQYFGPGTRLTVL.

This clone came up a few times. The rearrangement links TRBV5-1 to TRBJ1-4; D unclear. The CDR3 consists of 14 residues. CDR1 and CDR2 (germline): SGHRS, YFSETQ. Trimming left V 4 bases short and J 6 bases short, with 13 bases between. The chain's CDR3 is CASSPGLQHEKLFF. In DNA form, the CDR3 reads TGCGCCAGCAGCCCGGGTTTACAACATGAAAAACTGTTTTTT.

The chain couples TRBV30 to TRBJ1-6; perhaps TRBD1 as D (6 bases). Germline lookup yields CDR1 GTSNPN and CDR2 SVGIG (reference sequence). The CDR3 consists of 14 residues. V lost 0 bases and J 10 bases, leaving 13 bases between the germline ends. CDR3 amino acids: CAWSVSGTISPLHF. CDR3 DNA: TGTGCCTGGAGTGTCTCCGGGACAATCTCACCCCTCCACTTT.

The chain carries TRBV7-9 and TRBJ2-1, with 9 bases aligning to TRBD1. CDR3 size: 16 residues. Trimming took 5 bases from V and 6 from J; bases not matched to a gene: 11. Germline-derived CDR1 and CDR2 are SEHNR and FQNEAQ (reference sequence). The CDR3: CASSRGRTGALNEQFF. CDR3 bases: TGTGCCAGCAGCCGGGGACGGACAGGGGCCCTCAATGAGCAGTTCTTC.

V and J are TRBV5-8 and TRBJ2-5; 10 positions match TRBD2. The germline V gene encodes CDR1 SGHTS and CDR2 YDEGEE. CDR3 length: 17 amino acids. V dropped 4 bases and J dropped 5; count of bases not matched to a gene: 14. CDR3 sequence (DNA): TGTGCCAGCAGCCCTAAGGGGATCCTAGCGGGAGCGGAGACCCAGTACTTC. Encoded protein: CASSPKGILAGAETQYF.

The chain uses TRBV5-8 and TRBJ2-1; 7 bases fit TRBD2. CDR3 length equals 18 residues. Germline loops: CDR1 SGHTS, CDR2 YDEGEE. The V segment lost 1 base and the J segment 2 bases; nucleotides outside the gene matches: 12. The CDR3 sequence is CASSLSKGRAFTYNEQFF. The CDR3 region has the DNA TGTGCCAGCAGCTTGTCTAAGGGGAGGGCCTTTACCTACAATGAGCAGTTCTTC.

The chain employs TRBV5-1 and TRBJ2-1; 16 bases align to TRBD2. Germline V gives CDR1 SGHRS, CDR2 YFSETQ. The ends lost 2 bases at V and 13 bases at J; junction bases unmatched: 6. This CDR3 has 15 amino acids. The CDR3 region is CASSLDGTSGRDQFF. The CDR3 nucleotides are TGCGCCAGCAGCTTAGACGGGACTAGCGGGAGGGACCAGTTCTTC.

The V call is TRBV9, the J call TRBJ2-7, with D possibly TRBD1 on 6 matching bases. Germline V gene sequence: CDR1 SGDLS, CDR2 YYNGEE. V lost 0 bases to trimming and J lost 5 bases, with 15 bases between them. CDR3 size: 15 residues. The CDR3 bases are TGTGCCAGCAGCGTAGGGTCCCAGGGGTCTGACGAGCAGTACTTC. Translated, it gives CASSVGSQGSDEQYF.

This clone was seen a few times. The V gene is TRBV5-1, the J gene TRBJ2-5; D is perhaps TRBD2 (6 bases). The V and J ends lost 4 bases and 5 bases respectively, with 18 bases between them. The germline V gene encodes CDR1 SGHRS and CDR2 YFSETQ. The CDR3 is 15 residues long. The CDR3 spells CASSAGSRPAETQYF. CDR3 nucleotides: TGCGCCAGCAGCGCCGGGAGCCGCCCCGCGGAGACCCAGTACTTC.

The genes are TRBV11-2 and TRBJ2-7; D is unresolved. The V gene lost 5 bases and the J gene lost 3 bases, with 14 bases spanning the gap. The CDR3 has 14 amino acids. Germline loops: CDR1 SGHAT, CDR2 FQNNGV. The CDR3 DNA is TGTGCCAGCAGCCACCTCGAGAGTGGCTACGAGCAGTACTTC. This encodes CASSHLESGYEQYF.

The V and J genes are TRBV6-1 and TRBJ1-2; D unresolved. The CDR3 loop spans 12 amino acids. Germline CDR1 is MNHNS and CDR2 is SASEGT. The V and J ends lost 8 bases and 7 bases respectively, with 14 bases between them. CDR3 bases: TGTGCCAGCCGGAGTGCCCTTAGTGGCTACACCTTC. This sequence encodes CASRSALSGYTF.

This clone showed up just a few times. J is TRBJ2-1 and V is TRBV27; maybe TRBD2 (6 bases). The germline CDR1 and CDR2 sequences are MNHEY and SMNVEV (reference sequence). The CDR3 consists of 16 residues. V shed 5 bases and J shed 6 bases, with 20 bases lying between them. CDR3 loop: CASSESGLLIFNEQFF. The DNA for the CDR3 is TGTGCCAGCAGTGAATCGGGACTTCTTATATTCAATGAGCAGTTCTTC.

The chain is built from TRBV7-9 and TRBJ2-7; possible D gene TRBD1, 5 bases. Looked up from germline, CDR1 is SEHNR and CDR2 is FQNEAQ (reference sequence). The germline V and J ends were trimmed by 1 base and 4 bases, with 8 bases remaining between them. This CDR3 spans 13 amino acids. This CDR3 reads CASSLESGYEQYF. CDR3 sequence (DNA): TGTGCCAGCAGCTTAGAGTCAGGGTACGAGCAGTACTTC.

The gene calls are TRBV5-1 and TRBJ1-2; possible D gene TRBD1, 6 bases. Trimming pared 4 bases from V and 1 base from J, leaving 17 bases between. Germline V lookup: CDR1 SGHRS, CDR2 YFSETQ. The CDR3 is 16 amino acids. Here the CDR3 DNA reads TGCGCCAGCAGCCCTTACGTGGGGGCGTTTAACTATGGCTACACCTTC. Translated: CASSPYVGAFNYGYTF. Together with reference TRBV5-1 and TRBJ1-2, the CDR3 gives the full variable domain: KAGVTQTPRYLIKTRGQQVTLSCSPISGHRSVSWYQQTPGQGLQFLFEYFSETQRNKGNFPGRFSGRQFSNSRSEMNVSTLELGDSALYLCASSPYVGAFNYGYTFGSGTRLTVV.

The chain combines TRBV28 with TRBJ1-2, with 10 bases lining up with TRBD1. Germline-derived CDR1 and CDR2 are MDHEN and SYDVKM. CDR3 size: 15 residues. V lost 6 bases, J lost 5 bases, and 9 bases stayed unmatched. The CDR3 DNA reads TGTGCCAGCAGGACTTCGACAGGGGGCTGGTATGGCTACACCTTC. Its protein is CASRTSTGGWYGYTF.

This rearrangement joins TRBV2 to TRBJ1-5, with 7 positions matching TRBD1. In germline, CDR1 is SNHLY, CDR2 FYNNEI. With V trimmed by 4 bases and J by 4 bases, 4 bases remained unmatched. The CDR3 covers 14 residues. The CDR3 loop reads CASSADRANQPQHF. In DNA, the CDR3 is TGTGCCAGCAGTGCCGACAGGGCGAATCAGCCCCAGCATTTT.

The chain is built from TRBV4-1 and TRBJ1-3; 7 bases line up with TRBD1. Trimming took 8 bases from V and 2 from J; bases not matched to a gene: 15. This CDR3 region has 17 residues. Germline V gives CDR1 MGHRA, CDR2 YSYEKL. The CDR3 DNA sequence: TGCGCCAGCGGGCCTACGACAGGGCCCCTTCCTGGAAACACCATATATTTT. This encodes CASGPTTGPLPGNTIYF.

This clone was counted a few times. Written as DNA, the CDR3 is TGCGCCAGCAGCTCCGATGGACAGCTAACCCAAGAGACCCAGTACTTC. Amino acids: CASSSDGQLTQETQYF. This chain uses TRBV5-1 with TRBJ2-5; the D gene is possibly TRBD1 (6 bases). Germline loops: CDR1 SGHRS, CDR2 YFSETQ. The germline V and J ends were trimmed by 3 bases and 1 base, with 16 bases remaining between them. The CDR3 contains 16 residues.

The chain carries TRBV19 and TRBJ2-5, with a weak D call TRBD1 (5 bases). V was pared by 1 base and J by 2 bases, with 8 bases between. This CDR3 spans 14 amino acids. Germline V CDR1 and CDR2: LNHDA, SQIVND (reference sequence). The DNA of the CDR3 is TGTGCCAGTAGTATAGGGGGCTTACAAGAGACCCAGTACTTC. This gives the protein CASSIGGLQETQYF.